One sample yielded the 26 T cell receptor beta chains listed below, sequenced in a study of fetal regulatory T cell absence and autoimmunity. Sequencing used immunoSEQ multiplex PCR; TCRdb keeps in-frame clones, though not all of them. Among more than 85,000 clones listed, about two thirds were seen once. The source material was pancreas tissue. The receptor source for this set is a male donor with IPEX syndrome.

This chain links TRBV18 with TRBJ2-1, with 8 nucleotides matching TRBD2. The CDR3 is 14 residues long. Germline V CDR1 and CDR2: KGHSH, LQKENI. The junction had 3 bases not matched to a gene; V was cut back by 0 bases and J by 8 bases. Here the CDR3 reads CASSPPGLVHEQFF. CDR3 DNA sequence: TGTGCCAGCTCACCACCGGGACTAGTACATGAGCAGTTCTTC.

The V gene is TRBV10-2, the J gene TRBJ2-3; D is ambiguous. The CDR3 extends over 12 amino acids. Trimming stripped 2 bases from V and 2 bases from J, with 2 bases between. Germline lookup yields CDR1 WSHSY and CDR2 SAAADI. CDR3 loop: CASSELTDTQYF. CDR3 sequence (DNA): TGCGCCAGCAGTGAGCTCACAGATACGCAGTATTTT.

The gene calls are TRBV27 and TRBJ1-5; D remains unclear. The germline CDR1 and CDR2 sequences are MNHEY and SMNVEV (reference sequence). Between the trimmed V and J ends, which lost 3 bases and 5 bases, there was a span of 5 bases. CDR3 length: 12 amino acids. CDR3 amino acids: CASSFTDQPQHF. Here the CDR3 DNA reads TGTGCCAGCAGTTTCACAGATCAGCCCCAGCATTTT.

V gene TRBV5-1 combines with J gene TRBJ2-3, with D possibly called TRBD1 or TRBD2 (6 bases each). Germline loops: CDR1 SGHRS, CDR2 YFSETQ. Trimming removed 4 bases from V and 2 bases from J, with 14 bases in between. The CDR3 extends over 15 amino acids. CDR3 nucleotides: TGCGCCAGCAGCCGGATAGGGGGGACCACAGATACGCAGTATTTT. This sequence encodes CASSRIGGTTDTQYF.

The rearrangement joins TRBV7-9 to TRBJ1-2, with 7 bases lining up with TRBD1. V was pared by 5 bases and J by 3 bases, with 9 bases of the junction left unmatched. Germline CDR1 and CDR2: SEHNR and FQNEAQ (reference sequence). The CDR3 consists of 15 residues. The CDR3 protein is CASSLKAGGDYGYTF. CDR3 coding DNA: TGTGCCAGCAGCCTAAAAGCAGGGGGGGACTATGGCTACACCTTC.

V gene TRBV5-4 combines with J gene TRBJ2-7; D may match TRBD1 or TRBD2 (5 bases each). Germline V gene sequence: CDR1 SGHNT, CDR2 YYREEE (reference sequence). V dropped 3 bases and J dropped 2 bases, with 18 bases sitting between them. CDR3 length: 16 amino acids. The CDR3 DNA reads as TGTGCCAGCAGCTCCGGTCTCCGGGGACCCCCCTACGAGCAGTACTTC. Its protein product is CASSSGLRGPPYEQYF. The whole variable domain, filled in from reference TRBV5-4 and TRBJ2-7, reads ETGVTQSPTHLIKTRGQQVTLRCSSQSGHNTVSWYQQALGQGPQFIFQYYREEENGRGNFPPRFSGLQFPNYSSELNVNALELDDSALYLCASSSGLRGPPYEQYFGPGTRLTVT.

This chain connects TRBV5-1 to TRBJ2-1, with TRBD2 matching 9 bases. Unmatched junction bases numbered 0, after V lost 1 base and J lost 7 bases. The germline CDR1 and CDR2 sequences are SGHRS and YFSETQ. This CDR3 spans 13 amino acids. CDR3 nucleotides: TGCGCCAGCAGCTTGACTAGCGGGAATGAGCAGTTCTTC. Its translation is CASSLTSGNEQFF.

The chain recombines TRBV5-4 with TRBJ1-3; TRBD1 might be the D (5 bases). The CDR3 loop spans 14 amino acids. The V gene's germline CDR1 is SGHNT and CDR2 YYREEE (reference sequence). V was pared by 9 bases and J by 0 bases, with 13 bases between. The CDR3 here is CATKQVNSGNTIYF. The CDR3 nucleotides read TGTGCCACCAAACAGGTTAACTCTGGAAACACCATATATTTT.

This rearrangement joins TRBV6-5 to TRBJ1-1; TRBD1 might be the D (5 bases). Germline V lookup: CDR1 MNHEY, CDR2 SVGAGI. V gave up 2 bases and J gave up 5 bases, with 15 bases separating them. The CDR3 runs to 15 residues. Here the CDR3 reads CASSYTRSGWTEAFF. Here the CDR3 DNA reads TGTGCCAGCAGTTACACCCGGTCAGGGTGGACTGAAGCTTTCTTT.

Here the CDR3 DNA reads TGTGCCAGCAGCGTAGGGGGGGCGCATGAAAAACTGTTTTTT. It specifies CASSVGGAHEKLFF. The gene calls are TRBV9 and TRBJ1-4; D is possibly TRBD1 (6 bases). CDR1 SGDLS and CDR2 YYNGEE come from the germline V gene. The CDR3 consists of 14 residues. V lost 0 bases, J lost 6 bases, and 9 bases lay in between.

This chain links TRBV12-2 with TRBJ2-7; TRBD2, the table's D call, was not compared with the DNA. TRBV12-2 is a pseudogene. The CDR3 runs to 17 residues. The CDR3 DNA sequence: TGTGCAAGTCGCTTAGCGCTGACTAGCGGGAGTGTAGGCGAGCAGTACTTC. Translating it yields CASRLALTSGSVGEQYF.

This clone was observed once. Other DNA sequences in the sample encode the same CDR3. The genes are TRBV7-6 and TRBJ2-2; a weak D match, TRBD2 (6 bases). The germline gives CDR1 SGHVS, CDR2 FNYEAQ. Trimming removed 0 bases at V and 5 bases at J, with 7 bases between. This CDR3 is 14 amino acids long. The CDR3 region has the DNA TGTGCCAGCAGCTTAGCGGGAGGAACCGGGGAGCTGTTTTTT. It encodes CASSLAGGTGELFF. Looking up the rest from reference TRBV7-6 and TRBJ2-2 gives the full variable domain: GAGVSQSPRYKVTKRGQDVALRCDPISGHVSLYWYRQALGQGPEFLTYFNYEAQQDKSGLPNDRFSAERPEGSISTLTIQRTEQRDSAMYRCASSLAGGTGELFFGEGSRLTVL.

This chain uses TRBV7-9 with TRBJ2-2; D not certain. The length of the CDR3 is 13 residues. V lost 2 bases to trimming and J lost 5 bases, with 6 bases between them. Germline V gene lookup returns CDR1 SEHNR and CDR2 FQNEAQ (reference sequence). CDR3 DNA sequence: TGTGCCAGCAGCTTACTCCGGACCGGGGAGCTGTTTTTT. The encoded protein is CASSLLRTGELFF. The full variable domain, in which reference TRBV7-9 and TRBJ2-2 provide the parts outside the CDR3, is DTGVSQNPRHKITKRGQNVTFRCDPISEHNRLYWYRQTLGQGPEFLTYFQNEAQLEKSRLLSDRFSAERPKGSFSTLEIQRTEQGDSAMYLCASSLLRTGELFFGEGSRLTVL.

This clone was recorded a few times. The chain carries TRBV6-5 and TRBJ1-2; 11 bases fit TRBD1. The ends lost 7 bases at V and 6 bases at J; junction bases unmatched: 1. The CDR3 loop spans 12 amino acids. Germline V lookup: CDR1 MNHEY, CDR2 SVGAGI. The CDR3 nucleotides are TGTGCCAGCAAGGGACAGGGGGATGGCTACACCTTC. Encoded protein: CASKGQGDGYTF.

The V gene is TRBV4-1, the J gene TRBJ2-1; D remains unclear. Looked up from germline, CDR1 is MGHRA and CDR2 is YSYEKL. The CDR3 is 13 residues long. Trimming took 1 base from V and 8 from J, leaving 9 bases between them. The CDR3 protein is CASSQGLLYEQFF. For the CDR3, the DNA is TGCGCCAGCAGCCAAGGCCTCTTGTATGAGCAGTTCTTC.

This clone appeared a few times. The gene calls are TRBV11-2 and TRBJ2-1, with D possibly TRBD1 on 6 matching bases. Germline assignment: CDR1 SGHAT and CDR2 FQNNGV. Trimming pared 7 bases from V and 7 bases from J, leaving 11 bases between. This CDR3 region has 12 residues. CDR3 DNA sequence: TGTGCCAGCACCCTCAGGGGAAATGAGCAGTTCTTC. Translated: CASTLRGNEQFF.

In this sample, this clone turned up a few times. At one of its ends the junction is not consistent with the germline gene, which may arise from a read error. The chain is built from TRBV27 and TRBJ2-2; 7 nucleotides line up with TRBD1. The germline CDR1 and CDR2 sequences are MNHEY and SMNVEV (reference sequence). The CDR3 is made up of 14 amino acids. The CDR3 sequence is CASSPRQGHRGAVF. The CDR3 coding sequence is TGTGCCAGCAGTCCGAGACAGGGACACCGGGGAGCTGTTTTT.

The chain couples TRBV30 to TRBJ2-3; the match to TRBD2 covers 8 bases. J was trimmed by 0 bases and V by 4 bases; bases with no gene match: 0. Looked up from germline, CDR1 is GTSNPN and CDR2 is SVGIG (reference sequence). The CDR3 contains 13 residues. CDR3 region: CAWTSGSTDTQYF. CDR3 sequence (DNA): TGTGCCTGGACTAGCGGGAGCACAGATACGCAGTATTTT.

This sequence joins TRBV6-7 and TRBJ1-3; D gene uncertain. TRBV6-7 is given ORF status, its function remaining uncertain. V was shortened by 3 bases and J by 0 bases, with 12 bases between the two germline ends. CDR3 size: 16 residues. In DNA, the CDR3 is TGTGCCAGCAGTTATTTACGGTCCGGCTCTGGAAACACCATATATTTT. The encoded protein is CASSYLRSGSGNTIYF.

The chain is built from TRBV10-3 and TRBJ1-3, with a tentative D call TRBD1 (5 bases). Per germline, CDR1 ENHRY and CDR2 SYGVKD. V was shortened by 2 bases and J by 0 bases, with 5 bases between the two germline ends. The CDR3 has 14 amino acids. The CDR3 protein is CAISEGHSGNTIYF. The CDR3 coding sequence is TGTGCCATCAGTGAGGGACACTCTGGAAACACCATATATTTT.

The chain uses TRBV7-9 and TRBJ2-7; 8 bases fit TRBD1. The V and J ends lost 3 bases and 3 bases, in that order; junction bases with no gene match: 1. The CDR3 sequence is 13 residues long. Germline V gene lookup returns CDR1 SEHNR and CDR2 FQNEAQ (reference sequence). Written as DNA, the CDR3 is TGTGCCAGCAGCTTTACAGGGGGCTACGAGCAGTACTTC. It is translated as CASSFTGGYEQYF.

The rearrangement uses TRBV28 and TRBJ2-5, with D perhaps matching TRBD1 (5 bases). Germline loops: CDR1 MDHEN, CDR2 SYDVKM. Trimming pared 6 bases from V and 7 bases from J, leaving 12 bases between. The CDR3 consists of 12 residues. CDR3 residues: CASRWTRGTQYF. The CDR3 DNA reads TGTGCCAGCAGGTGGACAAGGGGGACCCAGTACTTC.

The gene calls are TRBV7-6 and TRBJ2-3, with D perhaps TRBD2 (5 bases). The CDR3 totals 14 residues. Trimming shortened V by 0 bases and J by 2 bases, and 6 bases separated the two germline ends. Germline CDR1 is SGHVS and CDR2 is FNYEAQ. CDR3 DNA sequence: TGTGCCAGCAGCTTAGCGCTAGCCACAGATACGCAGTATTTT. Its protein product is CASSLALATDTQYF. Full variable domain (remainder filled in from reference TRBV7-6 and TRBJ2-3): GAGVSQSPRYKVTKRGQDVALRCDPISGHVSLYWYRQALGQGPEFLTYFNYEAQQDKSGLPNDRFSAERPEGSISTLTIQRTEQRDSAMYRCASSLALATDTQYFGPGTRLTVL.

The gene calls are TRBV7-9 and TRBJ2-7; D remains ambiguous. Trimming removed 2 bases from V and 2 bases from J, with 4 bases in between. Germline V gene lookup returns CDR1 SEHNR and CDR2 FQNEAQ (reference sequence). The CDR3 is made up of 12 amino acids. In DNA, the CDR3 is TGTGCCAGCAGCTTAAGGACCTACGAGCAGTACTTC. Translating it yields CASSLRTYEQYF.

This clone was observed many times. CDR3 protein: CASSFGGDGEQYF. The CDR3 DNA reads as TGTGCCAGCAGCTTCGGTGGTGACGGGGAGCAGTACTTC. The chain is built from TRBV7-6 and TRBJ2-7; unclear D gene. Trimming pared 3 bases from V and 7 bases from J, leaving 13 bases between. Germline V gene data show CDR1 as SGHVS and CDR2 as FNYEAQ. The length of the CDR3 is 13 residues.

The chain links TRBV5-6 to TRBJ1-5; D might be TRBD1 (5 bases). This CDR3 comprises 15 residues. CDR1 and CDR2 from the germline V gene are SGHDT and YYEEEE. V dropped 1 base and J dropped 4 bases, with 12 bases sitting between them. The CDR3 protein is CASSLWGSFNQPQHF. The CDR3 DNA follows: TGTGCCAGCAGCTTGTGGGGCAGTTTTAATCAGCCCCAGCATTTT.